These 24 T cell receptor beta chains were all obtained from the same sample, sequenced in a study of T-cell reconstitution after alpha-beta-depleted transplantation in children. The TCRbeta library incorporated unique molecular identifiers. One entry per CDR3 protein, called by TCRdb with MiXCR from the PCR reads. The sample yields some 600,000 distinct CDR3 sequences, roughly 13% seen once. The material was PBMCs, mostly from graft donor cells, obtained 360 days after TCRalphabeta/CD19-depleted stem cell transplant. The source is a male patient younger than 18 who had a stem cell transplant for acute myeloid leukemia, so the T cells may come from the graft donor.

V gene TRBV4-2 combines with J gene TRBJ2-1, with TRBD2 matching over 11 bases. Germline V gives CDR1 LGHNA, CDR2 YNFKEQ. V was pared by 2 bases and J by 8 bases, with 11 bases of the junction left unmatched. The CDR3 length is 17 residues. CDR3 nucleotides: TGTGCCAGCAGCCAACGGACTAGCGGGTACGCTAGCGATGAGCAGTTCTTC. Amino acid sequence: CASSQRTSGYASDEQFF.

This clonotype was found a few times. The chain employs TRBV12-3 or TRBV12-4 and TRBJ2-7, with 10 bases fitting TRBD2. The CDR3 is 15 amino acids. V lost 5 bases and J lost 7; bases outside the gene matches: 11. CDR3 in amino acids: CASSPPPSGRVEQYF. CDR3 coding DNA: TGTGCCAGCAGTCCCCCCCCTAGCGGGAGAGTAGAGCAGTACTTC.

Concerning this clonotype itself: A read error is possible here, since a much larger clone lies one base away. The V and J genes are TRBV7-2 and TRBJ1-1, with unresolved D. Looked up from germline, CDR1 is SGHTA and CDR2 is FQGNSA. The CDR3 is 14 residues long. Trimming cost V 1 base and J 6 bases, with 12 bases left between them. This chain's CDR3 is CASSLGVDNAEAFF. In DNA, the CDR3 is TGTGCCAGCAGCTTAGGAGTGGATAACGCTGAAGCTTTCTTT.

The chain couples TRBV28 to TRBJ1-6, with 8 positions matching TRBD1. J was trimmed by 8 bases and V by 2 bases; bases with no gene match: 8. The CDR3 spans 16 residues. Germline loops: CDR1 MDHEN, CDR2 SYDVKM. The CDR3 loop reads CASSLPRQGFHSPLHF. In nucleotides, the CDR3 is TGTGCCAGCAGTTTACCCCGACAGGGGTTCCATTCACCCCTCCACTTT.

This clonotype has more than one count but fewer than ten. The chain is built from TRBV21-1 and TRBJ2-5; TRBD2, the D gene given by the table, was not confirmed from the DNA. TRBV21-1 is given as a pseudogene. This CDR3 has 16 amino acids. The CDR3 DNA follows: TGTGCCAGCAGCTCCCGTGGAGGCGGGAGACGGGAGACCCAGTACTTC. Residues: CASSSRGGGRRETQYF.

This rearrangement joins TRBV11-1 to TRBJ2-5; TRBD1 matches 7 bases. V trimming: 4 bases; J trimming: 7 bases; junction bases outside the gene matches: 6. The germline gives CDR1 SGHAT, CDR2 FQDESV (reference sequence). CDR3 length: 13 residues. The CDR3 nucleotides are TGTGCCAGCAGCTCGGACAGGACGGCGACCCAGTACTTC. Protein: CASSSDRTATQYF. Drawing the rest from reference TRBV11-1 and TRBJ2-5, the complete variable domain is EAEVAQSPRYKITEKSQAVAFWCDPISGHATLYWYRQILGQGPELLVQFQDESVVDDSQLPKDRFSAERLKGVDSTLKIQPAELGDSAMYLCASSSDRTATQYFGPGTRLLVL.

Comment on this clonotype: A read error may account for a junction end that differs from germline. This chain links TRBV3-1 with TRBJ2-1; maybe TRBD2 (6 bases). The CDR3 has 15 amino acids. CDR1 is LGHDT and CDR2 is YNNKEL in the germline V gene (reference sequence). The CDR3 sequence: CATSQDSLWEDEQFF. The DNA of the CDR3 is TGTGCCACCAGCCAAGATTCCCTATGGGAGGATGAGCAGTTCTTC.

Ten or more counts support this clonotype. The J gene is TRBJ2-1, the V gene TRBV5-1, with 8 bases identical to TRBD2. The CDR3 is made up of 17 amino acids. Per germline, CDR1 SGHRS and CDR2 YFSETQ. V lost 4 bases to trimming and J lost 5 bases; unmatched junction nucleotides: 14. The DNA of the CDR3 is TGCGCCAGCAGCCCCCACACCATAGCGGGAAAAAACAATGAGCAGTTCTTC. This translates into CASSPHTIAGKNNEQFF.

This chain connects TRBV29-1 to TRBJ2-2, with 8 bases identical to TRBD1. This CDR3 region has 15 residues. After removal of 7 bases from V and 17 bases from J, the junction contained 24 bases not matched to a gene. Germline lookup yields CDR1 SQVTM and CDR2 ANQGSEA. The CDR3 region has the DNA TGCAGCGCCGGGCCGGACAGGGCTAACACCGGGGAGCCTTTTTTT. Protein product: CSAGPDRANTGEPFF.

The V and J genes are TRBV5-1 and TRBJ2-1; 9 nucleotides align to TRBD2. The CDR3 length is 18 residues. The V segment lost 0 bases and the J segment 0 bases; nucleotides outside the gene matches: 7. From germline, CDR1 is SGHRS and CDR2 YFSETQ. CDR3 sequence: CASSLVASGALSYNEQFF. CDR3 in DNA: TGCGCCAGCAGCTTGGTGGCTAGCGGGGCTCTCTCCTACAATGAGCAGTTCTTC. The whole variable domain, remainder taken from reference TRBV5-1 and TRBJ2-1, is KAGVTQTPRYLIKTRGQQVTLSCSPISGHRSVSWYQQTPGQGLQFLFEYFSETQRNKGNFPGRFSGRQFSNSRSEMNVSTLELGDSALYLCASSLVASGALSYNEQFFGPGTRLTVL.

The genes are TRBV11-3 and TRBJ2-5; TRBD1 agrees at 9 bases. After removal of 5 bases from V and 5 bases from J, the junction contained 6 bases not matched to a gene. The CDR3 is 14 residues long. The germline V gene has CDR1 SGHNT and CDR2 YENEEA. CDR3 sequence (DNA): TGTGCCAGCAGCCCCGGGACAGGGACCGAGACCCAGTACTTC. This codes for CASSPGTGTETQYF.

This clonotype was seen only a few times. This chain links TRBV7-9 with TRBJ1-5; tentatively, D is TRBD1 (5 bases). CDR1 and CDR2 from the germline V gene are SEHNR and FQNEAQ (reference sequence). V was trimmed by 5 bases and J by 5 bases, leaving 16 bases between them. CDR3 length: 15 residues. CDR3: CASSPRDAADQPQHF. CDR3 nucleotide sequence: TGTGCCAGCAGCCCAAGGGACGCGGCCGATCAGCCCCAGCATTTT.

This clonotype was recorded at least ten times. The rearrangement links TRBV18 to TRBJ2-7; 10 bases map to TRBD2. Germline trimming cut 2 bases from V and 3 bases from J; bases unmatched to any gene: 4. The germline V gene encodes CDR1 KGHSH and CDR2 LQKENI. The CDR3 is made up of 15 amino acids. The CDR3 region is CASSPEAGGGYEQYF. For the CDR3, the DNA is TGTGCCAGCTCACCAGAAGCGGGAGGGGGCTACGAGCAGTACTTC.

This clonotype was seen repeatedly, ten times or more. The gene calls are TRBV4-3 and TRBJ2-1, with D hard to call. The germline V and J ends were trimmed by 4 bases and 4 bases, with 17 bases remaining between them. This CDR3 contains 16 residues. CDR1 is LGHNA, CDR2 YSLEER, per germline. CDR3 loop: CASSPSTGPRYNEQFF. CDR3 nucleotides: TGCGCCAGCAGCCCCTCAACCGGGCCCCGATACAATGAGCAGTTCTTC.

The V gene is TRBV20-1, the J gene TRBJ2-1; tentatively, D is TRBD1 or TRBD2 (5 bases each). The CDR3 is 13 residues long. The germline V gene encodes CDR1 DFQATT and CDR2 SNEGSKA (reference sequence). Trimming pared 6 bases from V and 4 bases from J, leaving 13 bases between. CDR3 coding DNA: TGCAGTGCCGAGGGGCGTATTTACAATGAGCAGTTCTTC. Translation gives CSAEGRIYNEQFF.

This chain joins TRBV4-2 and TRBJ2-7, with a tentative D call TRBD2 (5 bases). V lost 1 base, J lost 0 bases, and 19 bases lay in between. CDR1 is LGHNA and CDR2 is YNFKEQ in the germline V gene. This CDR3 region has 18 residues. The CDR3 DNA sequence: TGTGCCAGCAGCCAAGTCCCCCAACGGGATCCCCCCTCCTACGAGCAGTACTTC. It translates to CASSQVPQRDPPSYEQYF.

The genes are TRBV10-3 and TRBJ2-5, with D perhaps matching TRBD2 (6 bases). V lost 4 bases and J 5 bases, leaving 11 bases between the germline ends. The CDR3 contains 13 residues. The germline CDR1 and CDR2 sequences are ENHRY and SYGVKD. The CDR3 loop reads CAISGGIGETQYF. For the CDR3, the DNA is TGTGCCATCAGTGGCGGGATTGGGGAGACCCAGTACTTC.

The J gene is TRBJ2-7, the V gene TRBV12-3 or TRBV12-4, with a tentative D call TRBD1 (5 bases). CDR3 length: 15 amino acids. V lost 5 bases and J lost 0, with 14 bases in between. This chain's CDR3 is CASSQGHLSSYEQYF. The CDR3 nucleotides read TGTGCCAGCAGTCAAGGACACCTGAGCTCCTACGAGCAGTACTTC.

This clonotype was detected a few times. This chain connects TRBV12-3 or TRBV12-4 to TRBJ1-2, with 7 bases identical to TRBD1. The CDR3 consists of 16 residues. V dropped 7 bases and J dropped 0; count of bases not matched to a gene: 11. In DNA, the CDR3 is TGTGCCAGCACCGGGGACAGCCCTACCTCTAACTATGGCTACACCTTC. Its protein product is CASTGDSPTSNYGYTF.

This clonotype was seen a handful of times. J is TRBJ2-7 and V is TRBV20-1; the match to TRBD1 covers 7 bases. The germline V gene encodes CDR1 DFQATT and CDR2 SNEGSKA (reference sequence). The V gene end was trimmed by 6 bases and the J gene end by 2 bases; junction bases not matched to a gene: 4. This CDR3 has 12 residues. The CDR3, as DNA: TGCAGTGCCGTCACAGGGGCCTACGAGCAGTACTTC. Its protein product is CSAVTGAYEQYF.

The chain has TRBV29-1 and TRBJ1-1; TRBD1 agrees at 9 bases. The J segment lost 1 base and the V segment lost 3 bases, leaving 3 bases of the junction unmatched. The CDR3 is made up of 14 amino acids. Looked up from germline, CDR1 is SQVTM and CDR2 is ANQGSEA. The CDR3 coding sequence is TGCAGCGTTGATCAGACAGGGGGGAACACTGAAGCTTTCTTT. This translates into CSVDQTGGNTEAFF.

The CDR3 coding sequence is TGCGCCAGCAGCTTGCGGGGGGCTCTTAATTCACCCCTCCACTTT. Its protein is CASSLRGALNSPLHF. The V call is TRBV5-1, the J call TRBJ1-6; possible D gene TRBD1, 6 bases. The CDR3 is 15 amino acids. V lost 1 base and J 6 bases, leaving 11 bases between the germline ends. In germline, CDR1 is SGHRS, CDR2 YFSETQ.

For this clonotype: A much larger clone differs by one base, so this may be a read error. The V call is TRBV20-1, the J call TRBJ1-6; no definite D call. V was shortened by 5 bases and J by 1 base, with 12 bases between the two germline ends. Germline lookup yields CDR1 DFQATT and CDR2 SNEGSKA (reference sequence). This CDR3 comprises 15 residues. As DNA, the CDR3 is TGCAGTGCTCCTTGGAGGATTTCCTATAATTCACCCCTCCACTTT. Translation gives CSAPWRISYNSPLHF.

This clonotype was counted many times. J is TRBJ2-2 and V is TRBV27, with a tentative D call TRBD1 (6 bases). Deletions cut 4 bases from V and 5 bases from J, with 8 bases between. CDR1 and CDR2 (germline): MNHEY, SMNVEV (reference sequence). There are 13 residues in the CDR3. This chain's CDR3 is CASSWTVTGELFF. CDR3 nucleotide sequence: TGTGCCAGCAGTTGGACAGTTACCGGGGAGCTGTTTTTT.